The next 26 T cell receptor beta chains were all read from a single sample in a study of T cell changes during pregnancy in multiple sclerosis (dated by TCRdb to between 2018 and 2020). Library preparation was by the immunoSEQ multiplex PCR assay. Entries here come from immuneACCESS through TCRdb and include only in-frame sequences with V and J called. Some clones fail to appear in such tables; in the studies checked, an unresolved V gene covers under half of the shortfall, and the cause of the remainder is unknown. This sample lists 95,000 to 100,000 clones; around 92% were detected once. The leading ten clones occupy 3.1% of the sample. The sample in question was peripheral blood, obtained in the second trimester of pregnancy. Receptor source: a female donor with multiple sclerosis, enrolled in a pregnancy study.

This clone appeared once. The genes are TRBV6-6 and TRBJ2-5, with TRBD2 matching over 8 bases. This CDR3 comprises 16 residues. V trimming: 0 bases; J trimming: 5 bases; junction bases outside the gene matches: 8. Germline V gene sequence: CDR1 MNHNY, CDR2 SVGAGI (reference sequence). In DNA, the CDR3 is TGTGCCAGCAGTTACTCGAGTAGCGGGGTGGTGGAGACCCAGTACTTC. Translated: CASSYSSSGVVETQYF.

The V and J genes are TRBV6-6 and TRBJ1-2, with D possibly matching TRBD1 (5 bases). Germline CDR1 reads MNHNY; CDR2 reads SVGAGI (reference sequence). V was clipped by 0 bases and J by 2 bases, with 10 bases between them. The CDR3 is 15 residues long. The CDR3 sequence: CASSYSDIWNYGYTF. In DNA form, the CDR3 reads TGTGCCAGCAGTTACTCGGACATTTGGAACTATGGCTACACCTTC.

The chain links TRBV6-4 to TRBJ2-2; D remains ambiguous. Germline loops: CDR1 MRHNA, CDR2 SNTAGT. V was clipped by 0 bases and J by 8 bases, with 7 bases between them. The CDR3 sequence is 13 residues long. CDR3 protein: CASSDSILGELFF. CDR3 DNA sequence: TGTGCCAGCAGTGACTCGATACTAGGGGAGCTGTTTTTT.

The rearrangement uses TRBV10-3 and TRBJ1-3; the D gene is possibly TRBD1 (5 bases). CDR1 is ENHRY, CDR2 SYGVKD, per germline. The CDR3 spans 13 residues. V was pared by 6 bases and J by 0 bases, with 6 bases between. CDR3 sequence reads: CAIRTASGNTIYF. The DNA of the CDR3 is TGTGCCATCAGGACAGCCTCTGGAAACACCATATATTTT.

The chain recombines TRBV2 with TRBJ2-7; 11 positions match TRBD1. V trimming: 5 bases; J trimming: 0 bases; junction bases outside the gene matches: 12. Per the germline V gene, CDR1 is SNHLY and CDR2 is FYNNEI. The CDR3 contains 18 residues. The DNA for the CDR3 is TGTGCCAGCAGTTTTCCGAACTCCGGGACAGGGGGCTCCTACGAGCAGTACTTC. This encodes CASSFPNSGTGGSYEQYF. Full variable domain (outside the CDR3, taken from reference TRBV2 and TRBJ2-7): EPEVTQTPSHQVTQMGQEVILRCVPISNHLYFYWYRQILGQKVEFLVSFYNNEISEKSEIFDDQFSVERPDGSNFTLKIRSTKLEDSAMYFCASSFPNSGTGGSYEQYFGPGTRLTVT.

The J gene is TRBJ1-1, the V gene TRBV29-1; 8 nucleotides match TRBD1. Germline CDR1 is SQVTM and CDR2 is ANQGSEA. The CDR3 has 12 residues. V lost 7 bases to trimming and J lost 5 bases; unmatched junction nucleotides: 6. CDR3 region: CSADRGVTEAFF. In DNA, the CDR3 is TGCAGCGCTGACAGGGGAGTGACTGAAGCTTTCTTT. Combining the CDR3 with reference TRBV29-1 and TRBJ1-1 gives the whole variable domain SAVISQKPSRDICQRGTSLTIQCQVDSQVTMMFWYRQQPGQSLTLIATANQGSEATYESGFVIDKFPISRPNLTFSTLTVSNMSPEDSSIYLCSADRGVTEAFFGQGTRLTVV.

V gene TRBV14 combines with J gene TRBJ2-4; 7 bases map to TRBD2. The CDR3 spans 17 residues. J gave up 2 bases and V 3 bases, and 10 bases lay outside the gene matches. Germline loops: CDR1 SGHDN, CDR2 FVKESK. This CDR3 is CASSHARGSGTKNIQYF. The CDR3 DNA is TGTGCCAGCAGCCATGCCCGCGGGAGTGGAACCAAAAACATTCAGTACTTC.

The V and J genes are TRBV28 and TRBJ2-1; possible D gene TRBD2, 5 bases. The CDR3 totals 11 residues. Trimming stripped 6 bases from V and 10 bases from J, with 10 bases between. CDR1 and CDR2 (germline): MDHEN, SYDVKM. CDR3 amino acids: CASRGAWEQFF. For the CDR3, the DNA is TGTGCCAGCAGGGGAGCTTGGGAGCAGTTCTTC.

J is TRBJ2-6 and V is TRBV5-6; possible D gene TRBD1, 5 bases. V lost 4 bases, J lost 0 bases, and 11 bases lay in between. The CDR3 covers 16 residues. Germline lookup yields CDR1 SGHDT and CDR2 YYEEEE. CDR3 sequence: CASSLGHLSGANVLTF. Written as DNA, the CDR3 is TGTGCCAGCAGCCTCGGACACCTCTCTGGGGCCAACGTCCTGACTTTC.

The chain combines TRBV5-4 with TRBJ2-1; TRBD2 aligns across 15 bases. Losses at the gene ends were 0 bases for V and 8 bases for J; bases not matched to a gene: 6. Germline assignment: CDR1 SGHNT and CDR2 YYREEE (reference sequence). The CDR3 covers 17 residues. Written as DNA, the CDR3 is TGTGCCAGCAGCTTGGCTGGACTAGCGGGAGGGAGGGATGAGCAGTTCTTC. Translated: CASSLAGLAGGRDEQFF.

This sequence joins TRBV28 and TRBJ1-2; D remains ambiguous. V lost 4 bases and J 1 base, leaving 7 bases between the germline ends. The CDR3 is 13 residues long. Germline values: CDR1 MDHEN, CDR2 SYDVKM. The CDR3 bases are TGTGCCAGCAGTTCCGGGTTTAACTATGGCTACACCTTC. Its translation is CASSSGFNYGYTF.

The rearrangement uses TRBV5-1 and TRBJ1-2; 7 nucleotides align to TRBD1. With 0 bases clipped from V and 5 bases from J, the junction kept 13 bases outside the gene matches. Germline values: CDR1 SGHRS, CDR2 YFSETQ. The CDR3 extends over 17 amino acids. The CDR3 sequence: CASSLAIGDRGMYGYTF. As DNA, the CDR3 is TGCGCCAGCAGCTTGGCCATCGGGGACAGAGGAATGTATGGCTACACCTTC.

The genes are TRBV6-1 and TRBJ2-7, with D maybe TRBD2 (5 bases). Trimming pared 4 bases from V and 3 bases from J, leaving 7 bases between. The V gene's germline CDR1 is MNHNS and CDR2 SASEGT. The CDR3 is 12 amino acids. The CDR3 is CASSVEGYEQYF. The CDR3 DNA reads TGTGCCAGCAGTGTAGAGGGCTACGAGCAGTACTTC.

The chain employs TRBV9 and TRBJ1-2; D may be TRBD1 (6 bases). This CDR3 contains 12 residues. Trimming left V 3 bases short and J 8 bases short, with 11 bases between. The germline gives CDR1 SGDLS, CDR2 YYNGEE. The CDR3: CASSAGTLGYTF. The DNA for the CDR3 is TGTGCCAGCAGCGCAGGGACATTGGGCTACACCTTC.

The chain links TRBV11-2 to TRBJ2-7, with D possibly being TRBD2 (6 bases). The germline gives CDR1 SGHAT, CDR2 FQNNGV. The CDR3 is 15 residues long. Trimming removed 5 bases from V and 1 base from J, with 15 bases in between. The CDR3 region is CASSPRGSGSYEQYF. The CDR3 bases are TGTGCCAGCAGCCCCCGGGGTAGCGGATCCTACGAGCAGTACTTC.

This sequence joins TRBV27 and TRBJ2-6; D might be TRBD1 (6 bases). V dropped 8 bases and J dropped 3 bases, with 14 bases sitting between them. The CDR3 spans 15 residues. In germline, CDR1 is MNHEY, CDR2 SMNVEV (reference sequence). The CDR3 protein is CASSPRGNGANVLTF. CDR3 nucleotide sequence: TGTGCCAGCTCGCCGAGGGGGAATGGGGCCAACGTCCTGACTTTC.

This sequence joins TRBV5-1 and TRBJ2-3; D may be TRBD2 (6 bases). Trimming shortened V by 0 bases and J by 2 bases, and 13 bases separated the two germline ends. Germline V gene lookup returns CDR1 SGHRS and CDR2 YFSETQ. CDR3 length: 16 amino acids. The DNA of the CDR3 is TGCGCCAGCAGCTTGGTCGGGGACTCCTACACAGATACGCAGTATTTT. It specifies CASSLVGDSYTDTQYF.

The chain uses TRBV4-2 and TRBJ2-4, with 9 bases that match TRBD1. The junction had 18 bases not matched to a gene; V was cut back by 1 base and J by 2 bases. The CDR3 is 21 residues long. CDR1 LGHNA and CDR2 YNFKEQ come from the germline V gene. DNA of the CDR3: TGTGCCAGCAGCCAAGTCGTGGACGGGACAGGGCTTCGATTCTCCAAAAACATTCAGTACTTC. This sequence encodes CASSQVVDGTGLRFSKNIQYF.

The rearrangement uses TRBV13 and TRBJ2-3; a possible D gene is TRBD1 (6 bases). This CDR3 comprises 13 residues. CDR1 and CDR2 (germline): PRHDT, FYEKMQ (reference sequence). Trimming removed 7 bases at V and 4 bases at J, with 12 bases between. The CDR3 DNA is TGTGCCAGCATACGACAGGCCGCAGATACGCAGTATTTT. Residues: CASIRQAADTQYF.

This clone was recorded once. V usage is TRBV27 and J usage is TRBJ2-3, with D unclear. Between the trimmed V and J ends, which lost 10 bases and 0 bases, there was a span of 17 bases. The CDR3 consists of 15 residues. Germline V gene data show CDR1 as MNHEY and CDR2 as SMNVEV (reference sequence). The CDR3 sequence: CATRQATPSTDTQYF. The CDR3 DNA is TGTGCCACCCGGCAGGCAACTCCTAGCACAGATACGCAGTATTTT.

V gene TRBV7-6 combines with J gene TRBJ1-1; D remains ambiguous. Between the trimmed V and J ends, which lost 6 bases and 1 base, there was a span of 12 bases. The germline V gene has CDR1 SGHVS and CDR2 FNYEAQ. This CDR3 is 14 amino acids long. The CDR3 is CASSPRGPNTEAFF. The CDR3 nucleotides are TGTGCCAGCAGTCCCCGGGGTCCGAACACTGAAGCTTTCTTT.

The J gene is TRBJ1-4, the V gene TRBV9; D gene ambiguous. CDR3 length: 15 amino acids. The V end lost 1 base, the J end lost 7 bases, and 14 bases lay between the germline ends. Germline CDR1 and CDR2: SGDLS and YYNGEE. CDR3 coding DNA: TGTGCCAGCAGCGTATCGGGAGACCCACTTGAAAAACTGTTTTTT. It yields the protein CASSVSGDPLEKLFF.

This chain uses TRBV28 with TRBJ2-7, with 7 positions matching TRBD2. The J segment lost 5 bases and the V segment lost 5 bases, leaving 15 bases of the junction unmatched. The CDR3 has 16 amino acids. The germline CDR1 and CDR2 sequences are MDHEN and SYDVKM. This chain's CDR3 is CASSPRQGLGGNEQYF. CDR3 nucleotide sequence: TGTGCCAGCAGTCCCCGCCAGGGACTCGGGGGGAACGAGCAGTACTTC. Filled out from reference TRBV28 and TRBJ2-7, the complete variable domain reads DVKVTQSSRYLVKRTGEKVFLECVQDMDHENMFWYRQDPGLGLRLIYFSYDVKMKEKGDIPEGYSVSREKKERFSLILESASTNQTSMYLCASSPRQGLGGNEQYFGPGTRLTVT.

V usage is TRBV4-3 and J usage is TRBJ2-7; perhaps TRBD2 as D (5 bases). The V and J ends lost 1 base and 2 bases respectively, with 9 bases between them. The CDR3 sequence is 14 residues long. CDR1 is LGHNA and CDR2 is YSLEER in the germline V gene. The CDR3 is CASSQGGRPYEQYF. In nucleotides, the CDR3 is TGCGCCAGCAGCCAAGGAGGGAGACCCTACGAGCAGTACTTC.

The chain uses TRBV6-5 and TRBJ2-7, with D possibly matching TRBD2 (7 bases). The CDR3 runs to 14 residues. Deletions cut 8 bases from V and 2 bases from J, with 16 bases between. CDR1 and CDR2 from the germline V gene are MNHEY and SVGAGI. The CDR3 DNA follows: TGTGCCAGCCACAGGGCTAGCGGAACCTACGAGCAGTACTTC. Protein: CASHRASGTYEQYF.

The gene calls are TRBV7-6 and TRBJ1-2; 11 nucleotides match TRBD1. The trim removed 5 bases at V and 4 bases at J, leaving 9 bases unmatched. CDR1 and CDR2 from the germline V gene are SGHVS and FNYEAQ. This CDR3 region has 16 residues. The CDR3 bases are TGTGCCAGCAGCGGACAGGGGGCGATGATATCCTATGGCTACACCTTC. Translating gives CASSGQGAMISYGYTF.